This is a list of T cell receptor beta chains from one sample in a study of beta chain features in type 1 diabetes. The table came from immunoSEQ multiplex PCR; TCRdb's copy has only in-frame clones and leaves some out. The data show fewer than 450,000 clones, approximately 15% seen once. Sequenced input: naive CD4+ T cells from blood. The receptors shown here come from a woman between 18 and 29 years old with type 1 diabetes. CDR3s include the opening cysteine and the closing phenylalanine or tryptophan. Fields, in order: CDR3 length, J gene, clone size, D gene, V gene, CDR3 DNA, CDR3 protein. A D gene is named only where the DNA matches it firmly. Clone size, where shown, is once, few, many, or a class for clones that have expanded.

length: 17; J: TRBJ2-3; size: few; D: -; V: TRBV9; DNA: TGTGCCAGCAAACGCGGTGGAGGGCGTTCTCTGGCAGATACGCAGTATTTT; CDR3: CASKRGGGRSLADTQYF
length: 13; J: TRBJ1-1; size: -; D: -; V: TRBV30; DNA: TGTGCCTGGAGTAGGGAGTCTGGCCGTGAAGCTTTCTTT; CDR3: CAWSRESGREAFF
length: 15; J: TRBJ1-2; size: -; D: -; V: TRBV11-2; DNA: TGTGCCAGCAGCACGAAGTCAGGCCTCACCTATGGCTACACCTTC; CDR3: CASSTKSGLTYGYTF
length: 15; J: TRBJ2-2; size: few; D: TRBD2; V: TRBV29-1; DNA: TGCAGCGCCGGGACTAGCGGGAGGGGTGACGGGGAGCTGTTTTTT; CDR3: CSAGTSGRGDGELFF
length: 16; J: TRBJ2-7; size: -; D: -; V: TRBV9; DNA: TGTGCCAGCAGCGCCCTGGAGGGTGGCGCGGTGAACGAGCAGTACTTC; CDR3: CASSALEGGAVNEQYF
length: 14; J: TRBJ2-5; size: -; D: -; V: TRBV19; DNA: TGTGCCAGTAGTCAACCAACAGGTGTAAAGACCCAGTACTTC; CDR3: CASSQPTGVKTQYF
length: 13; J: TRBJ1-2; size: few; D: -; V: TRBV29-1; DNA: TGCAGCGTTCCAGCGGGGGAGTCATATGGCTACACCTTC; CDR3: CSVPAGESYGYTF
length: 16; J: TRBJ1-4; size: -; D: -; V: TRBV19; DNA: TGTGCCAGTAGTATAGGCAACCGGGCCTCGGGGGAAAAACTGTTTTTT; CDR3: CASSIGNRASGEKLFF
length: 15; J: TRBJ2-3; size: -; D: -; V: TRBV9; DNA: TGTGCCAGCAGCGTAGAACCCGGGTCCACAGATACGCAGTATTTT; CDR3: CASSVEPGSTDTQYF
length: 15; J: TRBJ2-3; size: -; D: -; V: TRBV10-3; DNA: TGTGCCATCAGTGAGTCTGTCGGGAGCACAGATACGCAGTATTTT; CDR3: CAISESVGSTDTQYF
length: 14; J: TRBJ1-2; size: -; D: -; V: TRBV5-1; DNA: TGCGCCAGCAGCCCAAGCTTGACTTCCGGGGGCTACACCTTC; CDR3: CASSPSLTSGGYTF
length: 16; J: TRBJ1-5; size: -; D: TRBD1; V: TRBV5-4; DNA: TGTGCCAGCAGCTTAGGCACAGGGGGCGCCGATCAGCCCCAGCATTTT; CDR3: CASSLGTGGADQPQHF
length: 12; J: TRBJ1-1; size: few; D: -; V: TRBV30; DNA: TGTGCCTGGAGCGAGGGCAACACTGAAGCTTTCTTT; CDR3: CAWSEGNTEAFF
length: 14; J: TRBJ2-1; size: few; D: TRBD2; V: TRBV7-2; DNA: TGTGCCAGCAGCGCGGGACTAGCATACGATGAGCAGTTCTTC; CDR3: CASSAGLAYDEQFF
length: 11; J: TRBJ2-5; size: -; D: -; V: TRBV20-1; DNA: TGCAGTCTAAGACCGGGAGAGACCCAGTACTTC; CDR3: CSLRPGETQYF
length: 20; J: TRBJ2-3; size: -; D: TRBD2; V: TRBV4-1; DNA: TGCGCCAGCAGCCACGTTAGCGGGAGAGGGATTCTTAACGGCACAGATACGCAGTATTTT; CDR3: CASSHVSGRGILNGTDTQYF
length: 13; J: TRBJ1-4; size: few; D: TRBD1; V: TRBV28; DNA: TGTGCCAGCAGTTTGGGGACAGGGGGAAAACTGTTTTTT; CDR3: CASSLGTGGKLFF
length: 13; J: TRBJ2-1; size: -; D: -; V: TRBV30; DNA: TGTGCCTGGGATGCGGGTACTTTGAGGGAGCAGTTCTTC; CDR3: CAWDAGTLREQFF
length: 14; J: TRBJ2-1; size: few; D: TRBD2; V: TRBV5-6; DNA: TGTGCCAGCAGCTTGGACCTAGCGGGAAGGGGCCAGTTCTTC; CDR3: CASSLDLAGRGQFF
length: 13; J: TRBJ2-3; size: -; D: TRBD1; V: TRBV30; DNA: TGTGCCTGGAGGCGACAGGGAGCAGATACGCAGTATTTT; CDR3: CAWRRQGADTQYF
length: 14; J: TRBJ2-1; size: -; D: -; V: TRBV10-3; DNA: TGTGCCATCAGTGTGCTGGACTCATCCGATGAGCAGTTCTTC; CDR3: CAISVLDSSDEQFF
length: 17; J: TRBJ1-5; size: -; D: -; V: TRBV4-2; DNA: TGTGCCAGCAGCCAAGATACTGCAGGGGCAGGCAATCAGCCCCAGCATTTT; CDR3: CASSQDTAGAGNQPQHF
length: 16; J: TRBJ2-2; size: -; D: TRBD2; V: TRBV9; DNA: TGTGCCAGCACCCATTTAGCGGGGGCGAACACCGGGGAGCTGTTTTTT; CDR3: CASTHLAGANTGELFF
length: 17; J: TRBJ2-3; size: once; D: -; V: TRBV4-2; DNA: TGTGCCAGCAGCCAGATGCCTTTAAGACTAGATACAGATACGCAGTATTTT; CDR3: CASSQMPLRLDTDTQYF
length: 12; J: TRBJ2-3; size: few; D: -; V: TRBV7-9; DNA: TGTGCCAGCAGCTCAGTCACAGATACGCAGTATTTT; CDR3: CASSSVTDTQYF
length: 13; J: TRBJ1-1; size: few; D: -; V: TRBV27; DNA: TGTGCCAGCAGTTTTAACAGGAACACTGAAGCTTTCTTT; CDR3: CASSFNRNTEAFF
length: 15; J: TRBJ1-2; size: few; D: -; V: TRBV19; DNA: TGTGCCAGTAGTTCCTTATCCGGGAATAACTATGGCTACACCTTC; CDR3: CASSSLSGNNYGYTF
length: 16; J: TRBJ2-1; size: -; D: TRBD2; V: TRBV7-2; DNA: TGTGCCAGCAGCCGGACCGGGACTAGCGGCTACAATGAGCAGTTCTTC; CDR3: CASSRTGTSGYNEQFF
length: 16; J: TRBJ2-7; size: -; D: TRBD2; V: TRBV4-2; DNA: TGTGCCAGCAGCCAAGCCACTAGCGGGCTCCCCTACGAGCAGTACTTC; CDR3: CASSQATSGLPYEQYF
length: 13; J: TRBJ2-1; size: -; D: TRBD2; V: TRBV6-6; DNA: TGTGCCAGCCATAGCGGGGAGAGGCCAAGGCAGTTCTTC; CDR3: CASHSGERPRQFF
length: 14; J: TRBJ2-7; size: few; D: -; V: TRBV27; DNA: TGTGCCAGCAGTTTATTTCGGGAAGGAGGAGAGCAGTACTTC; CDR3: CASSLFREGGEQYF
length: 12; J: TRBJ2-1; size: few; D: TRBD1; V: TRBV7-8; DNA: TGTGCCAGCAGCTCCCAGGGGGATGAGCAGTTCTTC; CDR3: CASSSQGDEQFF
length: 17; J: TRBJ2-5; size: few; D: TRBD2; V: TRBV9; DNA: TGTGCCAGCAGCGTGAGTAGCGGGAGGGCCGTGGGAGAGACCCAGTACTTC; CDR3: CASSVSSGRAVGETQYF
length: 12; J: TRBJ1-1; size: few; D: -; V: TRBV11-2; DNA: TGTGCCAGCAGCCCCCCGGCGGGTGAAGCTTTCTTT; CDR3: CASSPPAGEAFF
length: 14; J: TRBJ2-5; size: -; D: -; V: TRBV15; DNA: TGTGCCACCAGCAGAGATCGCATCGCGGAGACCCAGTACTTC; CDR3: CATSRDRIAETQYF